Below, one T cell receptor (beta chain) is given with its context. The data originate from a study of T cells in tumors after PD-1 blockade. Time point reported: second of two pre-therapy site-matched biopsies approximately 2 months apart. The table came from immunoSEQ multiplex PCR; TCRdb's copy has only in-frame clones and leaves some out. The sample shows around 1,800 clones, approximately 69% of them seen only once. Germline loops: CDR1 SGHVS, CDR2 FQNEAQ. This CDR3 region has 15 residues. Trimming left V 1 base short and J 4 bases short, with 11 bases between. The origin of this receptor is a human donor with basal cell carcinoma. The chain carries TRBV7-8 and TRBJ1-3; maybe TRBD1 (5 bases). The source was tumor tissue, collected before anti-PD-1 treatment. The CDR3 coding sequence is TGTGCCAGCAGCTTAGGTGGGGGAGGAGGAAACACCATATATTTT. Encoded protein: CASSLGGGGGNTIYF.